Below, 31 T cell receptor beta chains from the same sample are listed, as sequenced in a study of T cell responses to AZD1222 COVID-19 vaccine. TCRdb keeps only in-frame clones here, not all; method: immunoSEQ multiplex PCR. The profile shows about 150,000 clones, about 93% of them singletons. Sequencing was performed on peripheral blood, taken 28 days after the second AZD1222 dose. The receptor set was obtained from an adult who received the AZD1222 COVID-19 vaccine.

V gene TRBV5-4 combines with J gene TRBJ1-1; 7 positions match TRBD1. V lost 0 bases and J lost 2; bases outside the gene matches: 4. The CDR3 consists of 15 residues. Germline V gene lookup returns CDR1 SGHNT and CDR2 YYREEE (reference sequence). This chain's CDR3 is CASSLAKGANTEAFF. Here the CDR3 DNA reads TGTGCCAGCAGCTTGGCCAAGGGGGCCAACACTGAAGCTTTCTTT.

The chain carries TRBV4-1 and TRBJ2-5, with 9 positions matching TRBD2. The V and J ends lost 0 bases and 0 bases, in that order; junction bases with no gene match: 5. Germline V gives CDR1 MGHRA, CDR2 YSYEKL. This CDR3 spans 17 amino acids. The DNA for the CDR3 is TGCGCCAGCAGCCAAGAAGGGGCTAGCGGGAACCAAGAGACCCAGTACTTC. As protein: CASSQEGASGNQETQYF.

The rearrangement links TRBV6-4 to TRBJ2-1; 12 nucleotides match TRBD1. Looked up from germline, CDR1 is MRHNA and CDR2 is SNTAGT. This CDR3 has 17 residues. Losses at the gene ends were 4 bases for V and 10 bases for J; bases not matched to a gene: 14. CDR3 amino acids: CASSGLPGQGAYGEQFF. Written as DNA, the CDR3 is TGTGCCAGCAGTGGACTTCCGGGACAGGGGGCGTACGGCGAGCAGTTCTTC.

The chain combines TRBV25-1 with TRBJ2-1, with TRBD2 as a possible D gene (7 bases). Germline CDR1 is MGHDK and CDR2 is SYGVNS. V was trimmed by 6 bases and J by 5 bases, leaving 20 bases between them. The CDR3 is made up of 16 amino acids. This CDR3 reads CASSRRGGAANNEQFF. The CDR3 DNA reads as TGTGCCAGCAGCAGAAGAGGGGGGGCCGCAAACAATGAGCAGTTCTTC.

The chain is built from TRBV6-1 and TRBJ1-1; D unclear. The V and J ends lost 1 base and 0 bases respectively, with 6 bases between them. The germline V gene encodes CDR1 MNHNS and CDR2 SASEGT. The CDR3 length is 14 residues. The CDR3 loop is CASSEGNMNTEAFF. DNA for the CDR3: TGTGCCAGCAGTGAAGGAAACATGAACACTGAAGCTTTCTTT.

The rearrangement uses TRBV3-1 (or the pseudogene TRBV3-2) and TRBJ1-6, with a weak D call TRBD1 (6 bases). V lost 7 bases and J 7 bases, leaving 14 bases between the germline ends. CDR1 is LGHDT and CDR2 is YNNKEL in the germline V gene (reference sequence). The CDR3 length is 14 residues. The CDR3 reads CASTRGPRNSPLHF. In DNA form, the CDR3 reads TGTGCCAGCACCAGGGGACCCCGGAATTCACCCCTCCACTTT.

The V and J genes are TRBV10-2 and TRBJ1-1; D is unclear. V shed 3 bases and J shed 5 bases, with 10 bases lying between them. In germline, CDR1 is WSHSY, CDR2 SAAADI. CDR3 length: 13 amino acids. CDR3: CASSEDPRTEAFF. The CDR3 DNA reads TGCGCCAGCAGTGAAGACCCAAGGACTGAAGCTTTCTTT.

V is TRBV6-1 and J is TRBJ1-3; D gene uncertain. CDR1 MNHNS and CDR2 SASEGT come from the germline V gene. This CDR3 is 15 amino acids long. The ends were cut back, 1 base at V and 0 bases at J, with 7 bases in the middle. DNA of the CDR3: TGTGCCAGCAGTGAAGGCCTTCTCTCTGGAAACACCATATATTTT. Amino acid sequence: CASSEGLLSGNTIYF.

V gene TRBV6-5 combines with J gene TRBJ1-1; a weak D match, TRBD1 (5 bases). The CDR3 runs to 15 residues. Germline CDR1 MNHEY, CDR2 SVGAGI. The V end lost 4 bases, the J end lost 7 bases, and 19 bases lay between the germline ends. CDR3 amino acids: CASSLPRGRILEAFF. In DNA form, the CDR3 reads TGTGCCAGCAGTTTACCTCGGGGCAGAATTCTTGAAGCTTTCTTT.

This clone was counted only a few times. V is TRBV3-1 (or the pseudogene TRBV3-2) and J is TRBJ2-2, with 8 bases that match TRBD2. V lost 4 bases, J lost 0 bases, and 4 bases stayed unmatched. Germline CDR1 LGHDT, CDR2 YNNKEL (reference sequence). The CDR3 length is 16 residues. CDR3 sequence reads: CASSRGLGSNTGELFF. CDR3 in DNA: TGTGCCAGCAGCCGGGGACTAGGGTCGAACACCGGGGAGCTGTTTTTT.

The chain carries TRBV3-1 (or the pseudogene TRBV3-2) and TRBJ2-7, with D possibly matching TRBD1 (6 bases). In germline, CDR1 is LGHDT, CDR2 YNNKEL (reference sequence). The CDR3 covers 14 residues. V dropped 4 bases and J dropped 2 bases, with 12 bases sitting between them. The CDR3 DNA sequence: TGTGCCAGCAGCCCCGGACAGAGCGCCTACGAGCAGTACTTC. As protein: CASSPGQSAYEQYF.

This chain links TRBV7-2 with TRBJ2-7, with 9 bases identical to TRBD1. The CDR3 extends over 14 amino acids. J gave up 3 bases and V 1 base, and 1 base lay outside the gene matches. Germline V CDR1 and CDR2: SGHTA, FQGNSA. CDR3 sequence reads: CASSLGDRDYEQYF. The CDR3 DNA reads TGTGCCAGCAGCTTAGGGGACAGGGACTACGAGCAGTACTTC.

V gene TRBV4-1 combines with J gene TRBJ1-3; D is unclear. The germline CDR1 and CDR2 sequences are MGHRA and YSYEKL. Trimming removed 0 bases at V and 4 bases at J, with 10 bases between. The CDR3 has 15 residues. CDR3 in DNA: TGCGCCAGCAGCCAAGAGAGGCAGATCGGAAACACCATATATTTT. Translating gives CASSQERQIGNTIYF.

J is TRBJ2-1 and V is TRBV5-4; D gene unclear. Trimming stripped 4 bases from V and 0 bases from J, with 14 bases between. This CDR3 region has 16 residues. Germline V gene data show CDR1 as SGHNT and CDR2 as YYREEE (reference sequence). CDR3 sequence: CASSPMDPSSYNEQFF. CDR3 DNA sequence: TGTGCCAGCAGCCCGATGGACCCTAGCTCCTACAATGAGCAGTTCTTC.

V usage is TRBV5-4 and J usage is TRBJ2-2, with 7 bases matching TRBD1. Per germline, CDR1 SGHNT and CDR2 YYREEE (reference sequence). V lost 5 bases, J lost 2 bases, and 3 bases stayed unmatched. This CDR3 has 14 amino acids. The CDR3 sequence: CASRRDRNTGELFF. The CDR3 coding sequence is TGTGCCAGCAGGAGGGACAGAAACACCGGGGAGCTGTTTTTT.

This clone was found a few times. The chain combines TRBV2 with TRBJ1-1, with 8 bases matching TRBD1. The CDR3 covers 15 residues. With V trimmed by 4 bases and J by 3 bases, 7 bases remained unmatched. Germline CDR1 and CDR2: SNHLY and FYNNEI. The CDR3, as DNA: TGTGCCAGCAGTGGACCAGGGGGCTTGGACACTGAAGCTTTCTTT. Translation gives CASSGPGGLDTEAFF.

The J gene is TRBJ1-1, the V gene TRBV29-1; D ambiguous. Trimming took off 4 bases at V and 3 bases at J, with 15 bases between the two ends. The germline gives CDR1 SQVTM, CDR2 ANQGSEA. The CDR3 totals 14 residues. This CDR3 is CSVVGRSGYTEAFF. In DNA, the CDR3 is TGCAGCGTTGTGGGCCGCTCGGGCTACACTGAAGCTTTCTTT.

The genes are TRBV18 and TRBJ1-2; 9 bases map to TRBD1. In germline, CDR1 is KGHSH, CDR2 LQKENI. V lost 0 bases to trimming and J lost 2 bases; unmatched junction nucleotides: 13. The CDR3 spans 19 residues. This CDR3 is CASSPPWGQGGTRNYGYTF. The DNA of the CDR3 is TGTGCCAGCTCACCACCTTGGGGACAGGGAGGGACACGGAACTATGGCTACACCTTC.

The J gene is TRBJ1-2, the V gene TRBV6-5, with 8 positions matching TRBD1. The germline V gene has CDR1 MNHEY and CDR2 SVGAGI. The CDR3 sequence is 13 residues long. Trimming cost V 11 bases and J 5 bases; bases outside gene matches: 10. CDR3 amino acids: CAENQGAQYGYTF. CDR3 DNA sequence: TGTGCCGAAAATCAGGGGGCGCAATATGGCTACACCTTC.

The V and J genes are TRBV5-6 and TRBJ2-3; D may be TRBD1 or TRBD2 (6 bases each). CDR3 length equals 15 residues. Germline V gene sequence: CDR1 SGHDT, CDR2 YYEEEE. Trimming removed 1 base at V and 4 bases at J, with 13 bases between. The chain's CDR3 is CASSLSGARADTQYF. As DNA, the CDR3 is TGTGCCAGCAGCTTGTCGGGGGCAAGGGCAGATACGCAGTATTTT.

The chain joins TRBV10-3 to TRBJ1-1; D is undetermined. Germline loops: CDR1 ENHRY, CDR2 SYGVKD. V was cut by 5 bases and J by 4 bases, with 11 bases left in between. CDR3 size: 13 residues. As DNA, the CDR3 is TGTGCCATCAGTTCGACCCATGGCACTGAAGCTTTCTTT. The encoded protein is CAISSTHGTEAFF.

DNA of the CDR3: TGTGCCAGCAGCCCTAGCGGGACAGGGGTCGGCGAGCAGTACTTC. Amino acid sequence: CASSPSGTGVGEQYF. This chain links TRBV7-6 with TRBJ2-7, with D perhaps matching TRBD1 (10 bases). CDR1 and CDR2 (germline): SGHVS, FNYEAQ. The CDR3 contains 15 residues. Trimming stripped 5 bases from V and 6 bases from J, with 20 bases between.

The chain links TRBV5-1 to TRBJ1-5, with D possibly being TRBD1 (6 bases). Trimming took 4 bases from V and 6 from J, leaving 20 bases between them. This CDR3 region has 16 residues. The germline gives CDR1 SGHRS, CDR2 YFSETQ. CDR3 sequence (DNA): TGCGCCAGCAGCCCCGGTCCGGGGGCGCCGCCTCAGCCCCAGCATTTT. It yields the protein CASSPGPGAPPQPQHF.

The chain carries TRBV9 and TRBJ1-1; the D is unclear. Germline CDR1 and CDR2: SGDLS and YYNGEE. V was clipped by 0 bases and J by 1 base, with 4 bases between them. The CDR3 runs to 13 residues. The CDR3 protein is CASSVASNTEAFF. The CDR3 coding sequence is TGTGCCAGCAGCGTAGCTTCGAACACTGAAGCTTTCTTT.

The CDR3 bases are TGTGCCAGCAGTGACCCGCTTCTGGGGGGCGGTAGCAATCAGCCCCAGCATTTT. It codes for CASSDPLLGGGSNQPQHF. V and J are TRBV6-1 and TRBJ1-5, with D maybe TRBD1 (6 bases). Trimming took off 3 bases at V and 0 bases at J, with 18 bases between the two ends. CDR1 is MNHNS, CDR2 SASEGT, per germline. The CDR3 runs 18 residues.

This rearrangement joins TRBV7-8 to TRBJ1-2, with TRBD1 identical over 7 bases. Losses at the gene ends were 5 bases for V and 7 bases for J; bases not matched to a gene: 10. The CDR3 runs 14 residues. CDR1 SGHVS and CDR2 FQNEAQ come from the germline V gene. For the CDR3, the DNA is TGTGCCAGCAGCAACCAGGGGACAGCGGGTGGCTACACCTTC. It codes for CASSNQGTAGGYTF. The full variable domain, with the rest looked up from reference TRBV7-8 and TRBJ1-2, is GAGVSQSPRYKVAKRGQDVALRCDPISGHVSLFWYQQALGQGPEFLTYFQNEAQLDKSGLPSDRFFAERPEGSVSTLKIQRTQQEDSAVYLCASSNQGTAGGYTFGSGTRLTVV.

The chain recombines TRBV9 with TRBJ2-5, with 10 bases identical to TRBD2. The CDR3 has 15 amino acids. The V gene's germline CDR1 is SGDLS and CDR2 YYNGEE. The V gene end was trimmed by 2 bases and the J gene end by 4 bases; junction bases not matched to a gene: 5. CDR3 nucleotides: TGTGCCAGCAGCGTGGCTAGCGGGAGCGGAGAGACCCAGTACTTC. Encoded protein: CASSVASGSGETQYF.

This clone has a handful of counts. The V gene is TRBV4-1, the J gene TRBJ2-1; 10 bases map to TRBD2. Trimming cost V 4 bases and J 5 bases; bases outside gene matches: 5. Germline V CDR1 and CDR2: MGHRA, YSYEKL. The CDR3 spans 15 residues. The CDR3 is CASSLAGGLNNEQFF. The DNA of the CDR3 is TGCGCCAGCAGCCTAGCGGGAGGCCTTAACAATGAGCAGTTCTTC.

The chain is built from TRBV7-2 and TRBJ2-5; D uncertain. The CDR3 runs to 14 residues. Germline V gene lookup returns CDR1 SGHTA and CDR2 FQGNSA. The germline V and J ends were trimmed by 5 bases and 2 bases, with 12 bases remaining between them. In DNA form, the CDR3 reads TGTGCCAGCAGCCCAACCTACGCACAAGAGACCCAGTACTTC. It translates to CASSPTYAQETQYF.

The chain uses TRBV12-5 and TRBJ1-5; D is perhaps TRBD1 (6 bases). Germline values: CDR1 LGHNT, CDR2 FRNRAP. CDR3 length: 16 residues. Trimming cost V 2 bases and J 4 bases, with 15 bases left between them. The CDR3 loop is CASGLLGAQQNQPQHF. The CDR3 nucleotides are TGTGCTAGTGGTTTGTTGGGGGCACAACAGAATCAGCCCCAGCATTTT.

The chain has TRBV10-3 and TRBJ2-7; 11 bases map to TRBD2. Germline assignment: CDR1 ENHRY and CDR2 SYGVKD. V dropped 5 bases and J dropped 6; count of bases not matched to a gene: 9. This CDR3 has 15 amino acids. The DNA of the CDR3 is TGTGCCATCAGTCAAACTAGCGGGAGTATTGGCGAGCAGTACTTC. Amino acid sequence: CAISQTSGSIGEQYF.